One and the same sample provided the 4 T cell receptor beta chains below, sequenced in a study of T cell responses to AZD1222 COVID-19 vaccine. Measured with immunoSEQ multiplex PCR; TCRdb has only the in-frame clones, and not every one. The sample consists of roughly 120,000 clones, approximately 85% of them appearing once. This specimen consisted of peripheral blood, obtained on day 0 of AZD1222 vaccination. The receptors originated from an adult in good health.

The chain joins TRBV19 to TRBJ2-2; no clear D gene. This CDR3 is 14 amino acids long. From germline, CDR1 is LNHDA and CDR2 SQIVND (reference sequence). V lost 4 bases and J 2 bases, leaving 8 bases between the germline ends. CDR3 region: CASSRPYNTGELFF. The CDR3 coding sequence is TGTGCCAGTAGTAGGCCTTACAACACCGGGGAGCTGTTTTTT.

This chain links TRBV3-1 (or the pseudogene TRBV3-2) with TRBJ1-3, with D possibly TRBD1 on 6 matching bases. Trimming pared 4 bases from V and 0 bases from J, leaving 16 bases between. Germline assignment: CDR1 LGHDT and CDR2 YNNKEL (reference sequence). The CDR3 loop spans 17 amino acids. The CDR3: CASSLFLQGYSGNTIYF. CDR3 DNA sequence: TGTGCCAGCAGCCTCTTTCTACAGGGCTACTCTGGAAACACCATATATTTT.

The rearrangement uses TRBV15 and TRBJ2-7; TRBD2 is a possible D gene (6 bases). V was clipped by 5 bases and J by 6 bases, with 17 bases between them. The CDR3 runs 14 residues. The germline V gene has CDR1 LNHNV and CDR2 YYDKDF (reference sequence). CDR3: CATSGYTGSAEQYF. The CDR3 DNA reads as TGTGCCACCAGCGGCTATACCGGGAGCGCCGAGCAGTACTTC.

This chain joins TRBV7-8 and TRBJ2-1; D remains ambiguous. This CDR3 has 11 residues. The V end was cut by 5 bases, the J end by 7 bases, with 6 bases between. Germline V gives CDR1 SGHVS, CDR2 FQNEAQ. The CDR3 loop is CASSPVNEQFF. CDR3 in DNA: TGTGCCAGCAGCCCCGTTAATGAGCAGTTCTTC.